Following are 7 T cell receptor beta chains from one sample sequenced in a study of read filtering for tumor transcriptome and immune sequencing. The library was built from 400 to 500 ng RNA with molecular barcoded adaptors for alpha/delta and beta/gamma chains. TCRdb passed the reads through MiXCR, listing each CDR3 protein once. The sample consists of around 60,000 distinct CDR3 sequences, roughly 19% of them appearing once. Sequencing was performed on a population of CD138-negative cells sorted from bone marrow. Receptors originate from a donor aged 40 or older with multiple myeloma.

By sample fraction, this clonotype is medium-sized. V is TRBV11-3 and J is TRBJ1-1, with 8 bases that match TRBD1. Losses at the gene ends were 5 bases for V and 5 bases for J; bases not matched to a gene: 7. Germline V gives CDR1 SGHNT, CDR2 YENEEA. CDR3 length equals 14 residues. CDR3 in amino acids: CASSDRGRVTEAFF. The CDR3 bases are TGTGCCAGCAGCGACAGGGGTAGGGTGACTGAAGCTTTCTTT.

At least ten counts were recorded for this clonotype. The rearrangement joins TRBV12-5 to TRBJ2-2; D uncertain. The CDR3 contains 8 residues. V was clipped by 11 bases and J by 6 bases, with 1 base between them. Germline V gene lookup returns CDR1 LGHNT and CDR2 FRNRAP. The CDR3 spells CASGELFF. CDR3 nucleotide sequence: TGTGCTTCCGGGGAGCTGTTTTTT.

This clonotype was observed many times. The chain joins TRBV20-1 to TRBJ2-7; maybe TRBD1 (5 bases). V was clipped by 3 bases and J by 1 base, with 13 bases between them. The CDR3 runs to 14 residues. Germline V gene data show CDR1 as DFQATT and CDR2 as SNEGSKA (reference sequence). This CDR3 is CSARDPPGSYEQYF. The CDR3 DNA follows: TGCAGTGCTAGGGACCCTCCAGGGTCCTACGAGCAGTACTTC.

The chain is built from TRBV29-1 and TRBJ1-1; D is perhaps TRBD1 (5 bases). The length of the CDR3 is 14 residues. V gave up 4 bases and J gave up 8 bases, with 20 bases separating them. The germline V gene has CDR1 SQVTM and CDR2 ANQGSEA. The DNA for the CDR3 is TGCAGCGTTGCCTCGGGACGCGGGAAGTCCGAAGCTTTCTTT. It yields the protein CSVASGRGKSEAFF. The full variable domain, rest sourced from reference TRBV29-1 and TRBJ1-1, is SAVISQKPSRDICQRGTSLTIQCQVDSQVTMMFWYRQQPGQSLTLIATANQGSEATYESGFVIDKFPISRPNLTFSTLTVSNMSPEDSSIYLCSVASGRGKSEAFFGQGTRLTVV.

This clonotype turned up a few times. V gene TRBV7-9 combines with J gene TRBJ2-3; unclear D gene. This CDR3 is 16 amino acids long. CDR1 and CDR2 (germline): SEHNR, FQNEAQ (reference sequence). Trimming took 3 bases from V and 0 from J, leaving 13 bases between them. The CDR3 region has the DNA TGTGCCAGCAGCTTCCTTCAGAGACGGAGCACAGATACGCAGTATTTT. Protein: CASSFLQRRSTDTQYF.

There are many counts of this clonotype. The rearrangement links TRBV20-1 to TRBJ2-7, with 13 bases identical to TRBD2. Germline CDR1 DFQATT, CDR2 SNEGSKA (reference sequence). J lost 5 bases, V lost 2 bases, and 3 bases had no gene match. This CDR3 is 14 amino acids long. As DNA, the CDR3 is TGCAGTGCTAGACGACTAGCGGGGGGCCACGAGCAGTACTTC. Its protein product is CSARRLAGGHEQYF.

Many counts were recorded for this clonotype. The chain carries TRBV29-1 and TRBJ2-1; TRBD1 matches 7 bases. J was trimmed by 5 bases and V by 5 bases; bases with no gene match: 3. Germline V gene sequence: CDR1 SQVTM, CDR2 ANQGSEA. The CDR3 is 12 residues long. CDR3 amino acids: CSVTTGDNEQFF. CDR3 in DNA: TGCAGCGTTACCACAGGGGACAATGAGCAGTTCTTC.